This TCR beta chain was observed in a study of immune heterogeneity within non-small cell lung tumors. Template input was genomic DNA from bulk tumor (roughly 600 ng per sample). During surgery, several far-apart biopsies were obtained from every primary tumor. Undergoing curative surgery were patients whose non-small cell lung cancer was untreated and newly diagnosed. By sample fraction, this clonotype is medium-sized. A first 10-cycle multiplex round used 32 V-gene and 13 J-gene primers on TCR beta CDR3. Each CDR3 protein gets one entry after TCRdb re-called the multiplex PCR reads with MiXCR. The data show 9,000 to 13,000 distinct CDR3 sequences, around 30% seen once. Looked up from germline, CDR1 is SGHKS and CDR2 is YYEKEE (reference sequence). The ends lost 3 bases at V and 5 bases at J; junction bases unmatched: 12. CDR3 length equals 16 residues.

V usage is TRBV5-5 and J usage is TRBJ2-7, with 9 positions matching TRBD2. This TCR was sampled from a woman between 50 and 59 years old with non-small cell lung cancer. The source material was lung tumor tissue. The DNA for the CDR3 is TGTGCCAGCAGCTCCATAATAACGGGACTAGCAGACGAGCAGTACTTC. It is translated as CASSSIITGLADEQYF.